The 19 T cell receptor beta chains below were found in one sample sequenced in a study of blood T cell repertoires in COVID-19. Profiling relied on immunoSEQ multiplex PCR, and the TCRdb table lists in-frame clones only, not all of them. In the table there are around 85,000 clones, 85% to 90% of which are singletons. Sequenced sample: peripheral blood. These receptors were collected from an elderly woman with active or convalescent COVID-19.

A single count supports this clone. The chain has TRBV28 and TRBJ1-2; 9 bases match TRBD1. Trimming cost V 7 bases and J 2 bases; bases outside gene matches: 5. CDR1 is MDHEN and CDR2 is SYDVKM in the germline V gene. The CDR3 extends over 14 amino acids. CDR3 sequence (DNA): TGTGCCAGCATGGGACAGGGTTTAAACTATGGCTACACCTTC. It codes for CASMGQGLNYGYTF.

This chain joins TRBV27 and TRBJ2-2; 7 positions agree with TRBD1. This CDR3 spans 16 amino acids. CDR1 is MNHEY and CDR2 is SMNVEV in the germline V gene (reference sequence). V was clipped by 4 bases and J by 0 bases; unmatched bases: 5. CDR3 residues: CASSSRQGANTGELFF. The CDR3 nucleotides are TGTGCCAGCAGTTCCAGACAGGGAGCGAACACCGGGGAGCTGTTTTTT.

V is TRBV9 and J is TRBJ2-1; 9 positions match TRBD1. The CDR3 is 16 amino acids. CDR1 is SGDLS, CDR2 YYNGEE, per germline. V lost 0 bases, J lost 2 bases, and 3 bases stayed unmatched. CDR3 loop: CASSVGWTGAYNEQFF. The CDR3 DNA sequence: TGTGCCAGCAGCGTAGGGTGGACAGGGGCCTACAATGAGCAGTTCTTC.

The chain employs TRBV2 and TRBJ2-2; 7 bases match TRBD2. CDR3 length: 15 residues. Trimming removed 7 bases from V and 5 bases from J; junction bases left unmatched: 10. In germline, CDR1 is SNHLY, CDR2 FYNNEI. The CDR3 here is CASKVGGRGTGELFF. The CDR3 coding sequence is TGTGCCAGCAAGGTGGGCGGGAGAGGTACCGGGGAGCTGTTTTTT.

The chain recombines TRBV10-3 with TRBJ2-5; 9 nucleotides line up with TRBD1. This CDR3 has 15 amino acids. Germline trimming cut 10 bases from V and 5 bases from J; bases unmatched to any gene: 14. CDR1 and CDR2 from the germline V gene are ENHRY and SYGVKD. The CDR3 region has the DNA TGTGCCACCGGGTCGGGACAGGGAACCGGGGAGACCCAGTACTTC. Protein product: CATGSGQGTGETQYF.

Worth noting for this clone: The junction departs from germline at one end; a sequencing error may be responsible. The chain has TRBV5-1 and TRBJ2-5; possible D gene TRBD2, 6 bases. The CDR3 runs to 14 residues. Germline-derived CDR1 and CDR2 are SGHRS and YFSETQ. CDR3 in DNA: TGCGCCAGCAGCTTTACTGGGGGGAAAGAAACCCAGTACTTC. Protein product: CASSFTGGKETQYF.

The chain recombines TRBV5-4 with TRBJ2-1; 12 bases agree with TRBD2. Germline V CDR1 and CDR2: SGHNT, YYREEE (reference sequence). The CDR3 contains 16 residues. The J segment lost 0 bases and the V segment lost 4 bases, leaving 2 bases of the junction unmatched. The CDR3 DNA is TGTGCCAGCAGCCTAGCGGGAGGGAGCTCCTACAATGAGCAGTTCTTC. It specifies CASSLAGGSSYNEQFF.

The chain couples TRBV12-3 or TRBV12-4 to TRBJ1-5; TRBD1 might be the D (5 bases). This CDR3 has 11 amino acids. V lost 1 base to trimming and J lost 11 bases, with 6 bases between them. The DNA of the CDR3 is TGTGCCAGCAGTTTAGAAGGGGCCCAGCATTTT. Its translation is CASSLEGAQHF.

This chain connects TRBV9 to TRBJ2-7; 7 bases match TRBD2. The length of the CDR3 is 14 residues. CDR1 and CDR2 (germline): SGDLS, YYNGEE. V gave up 2 bases and J gave up 6 bases; unmatched junction bases: 8. CDR3 region: CASSVGGSPGEQYF. The CDR3 region has the DNA TGTGCCAGCAGCGTCGGCGGGAGTCCCGGCGAGCAGTACTTC. Supplemented by reference TRBV9 and TRBJ2-7, the full variable domain reads DSGVTQTPKHLITATGQRVTLRCSPRSGDLSVYWYQQSLDQGLQFLIQYYNGEERAKGNILERFSAQQFPDLHSELNLSSLELGDSALYFCASSVGGSPGEQYFGPGTRLTVT.

The chain combines TRBV7-8 with TRBJ1-1, with D maybe TRBD1 (6 bases). Germline V CDR1 and CDR2: SGHVS, FQNEAQ. V lost 5 bases, J lost 11 bases, and 18 bases lay in between. CDR3 length: 13 amino acids. In DNA form, the CDR3 reads TGTGCCAGCAGCCGTGAGTTAACAGGGCCGGCTTTCTTT. Its protein is CASSRELTGPAFF.

V and J are TRBV7-2 and TRBJ2-5; D may be TRBD2 (5 bases). The CDR3 has 13 residues. Trimming took 5 bases from V and 8 from J, leaving 15 bases between them. Looked up from germline, CDR1 is SGHTA and CDR2 is FQGNSA. CDR3 DNA: TGTGCCAGCAGCCCACTAGGGCCCAGTACCCAGTACTTC. Translated, it gives CASSPLGPSTQYF. Supplemented by reference TRBV7-2 and TRBJ2-5, the full variable domain reads GAGVSQSPSNKVTEKGKDVELRCDPISGHTALYWYRQSLGQGLEFLIYFQGNSAPDKSGLPSDRFSAERTGGSVSTLTIQRTQQEDSAVYLCASSPLGPSTQYFGPGTRLLVL.

This clone was found once. V usage is TRBV6-2 or TRBV6-3 and J usage is TRBJ2-7, with 8 bases aligning to TRBD1. The CDR3 extends over 12 amino acids. J gave up 3 bases and V 5 bases, and 0 bases lay outside the gene matches. The germline gives CDR1 MNHEY, CDR2 SVGEGT. CDR3: CASSDRGYEQYF. The DNA of the CDR3 is TGTGCCAGCAGTGACAGGGGCTACGAGCAGTACTTC.

This sequence joins TRBV5-1 and TRBJ1-1; D ambiguous. The germline V and J ends were trimmed by 4 bases and 1 base, with 11 bases remaining between them. Germline V lookup: CDR1 SGHRS, CDR2 YFSETQ. The CDR3 totals 14 residues. CDR3 loop: CASSALPGNTEAFF. CDR3 bases: TGCGCCAGCAGCGCCCTACCAGGGAACACTGAAGCTTTCTTT. Variable domain in full (rest from reference TRBV5-1 and TRBJ1-1): KAGVTQTPRYLIKTRGQQVTLSCSPISGHRSVSWYQQTPGQGLQFLFEYFSETQRNKGNFPGRFSGRQFSNSRSEMNVSTLELGDSALYLCASSALPGNTEAFFGQGTRLTVV.

The chain couples TRBV6-6 to TRBJ1-5, with D maybe TRBD1 (6 bases). Trimming removed 5 bases from V and 7 bases from J, with 12 bases in between. The CDR3 spans 13 residues. The germline V gene has CDR1 MNHNY and CDR2 SVGAGI (reference sequence). For the CDR3, the DNA is TGTGCCAGCAGTCTGGGGGGGGCGCAGCCCCAGCATTTT. Its translation is CASSLGGAQPQHF.

The rearrangement uses TRBV5-5 and TRBJ1-2, with TRBD1 identical over 7 bases. The CDR3 is made up of 17 amino acids. Germline-derived CDR1 and CDR2 are SGHKS and YYEKEE (reference sequence). V shed 1 base, J shed 4 bases, and the junction held 13 bases outside the gene matches. CDR3 protein: CASSLFPPDRLSYGYTF. As DNA, the CDR3 is TGTGCCAGCAGCTTGTTCCCCCCGGACAGGCTAAGCTATGGCTACACCTTC. Combining the CDR3 with reference TRBV5-5 and TRBJ1-2 gives the whole variable domain DAGVTQSPTHLIKTRGQQVTLRCSPISGHKSVSWYQQVLGQGPQFIFQYYEKEERGRGNFPDRFSARQFPNYSSELNVNALLLGDSALYLCASSLFPPDRLSYGYTFGSGTRLTVV.

This clone was seen only a few times. The V and J genes are TRBV7-2 and TRBJ1-1; 7 positions agree with TRBD1. Germline V gene sequence: CDR1 SGHTA, CDR2 FQGNSA. V dropped 3 bases and J dropped 3; count of bases not matched to a gene: 10. The CDR3 covers 16 residues. The CDR3 here is CASSFDRVSSYTEAFF. CDR3 sequence (DNA): TGTGCCAGCAGCTTTGACAGGGTTTCGTCCTACACTGAAGCTTTCTTT.

V gene TRBV28 combines with J gene TRBJ1-5; the D gene is possibly TRBD1 (5 bases). Germline assignment: CDR1 MDHEN and CDR2 SYDVKM. Trimming cost V 6 bases and J 4 bases, with 16 bases left between them. This CDR3 has 15 amino acids. The CDR3: CASSSRVGGNQPQHF. The CDR3 coding sequence is TGTGCCAGCAGCTCAAGGGTGGGGGGAAATCAGCCCCAGCATTTT.

This chain links TRBV18 with TRBJ1-3; TRBD1 matches at 7 bases. The germline V gene encodes CDR1 KGHSH and CDR2 LQKENI. V shed 3 bases, J shed 2 bases, and the junction held 4 bases outside the gene matches. The CDR3 runs to 15 residues. CDR3: CASSPIDRAGNTIYF. In DNA, the CDR3 is TGTGCCAGCTCACCGATTGACAGGGCTGGAAACACCATATATTTT.

This chain connects TRBV19 to TRBJ2-2; 9 bases are a match to TRBD1. Germline CDR1 is LNHDA and CDR2 is SQIVND (reference sequence). CDR3 length equals 16 residues. The J segment lost 7 bases and the V segment lost 5 bases, leaving 11 bases of the junction unmatched. The CDR3 spells CASSPRTGGVGGELFF. For the CDR3, the DNA is TGTGCCAGTAGTCCTCGTACAGGGGGCGTTGGCGGGGAGCTGTTTTTT.